This T cell receptor beta chain stems from a study of CD8 T cells in Susac syndrome. Reverse transcription of about 0.45 to 1 ug RNA was performed with random hexamers. TCRdb used MiXCR to reprocess the immunoSEQ multiplex PCR reads, holding one entry per CDR3 protein. The profile covers approximately 130,000 distinct CDR3 sequences, with around nine tenths appearing a single time and roughly 0.25% taken by the ten largest. The V gene's germline CDR1 is MNHEY and CDR2 SMNVEV (reference sequence). The CDR3 totals 13 residues. Trimming shortened V by 3 bases and J by 2 bases, and 7 bases separated the two germline ends. TCR beta sequencing was performed on blood CD8+ and CD4+ T cells. Relapsing-remitting disease, either stable or active, was present in the treatment-naive patients who were the multiple sclerosis controls. TEMRA cells were FACS-enriched, while CD8+ and CD4+ T cells were negatively isolated.

Material for sequencing was CD8+ T cells from PBMCs. The chain recombines TRBV27 with TRBJ2-5; TRBD2 is a possible D gene (5 bases). This clonotype originated in a human donor with multiple sclerosis. CDR3 nucleotides: TGTGCCAGCAGTTTCCCGGGACAAGAGACCCAGTACTTC. It codes for CASSFPGQETQYF.